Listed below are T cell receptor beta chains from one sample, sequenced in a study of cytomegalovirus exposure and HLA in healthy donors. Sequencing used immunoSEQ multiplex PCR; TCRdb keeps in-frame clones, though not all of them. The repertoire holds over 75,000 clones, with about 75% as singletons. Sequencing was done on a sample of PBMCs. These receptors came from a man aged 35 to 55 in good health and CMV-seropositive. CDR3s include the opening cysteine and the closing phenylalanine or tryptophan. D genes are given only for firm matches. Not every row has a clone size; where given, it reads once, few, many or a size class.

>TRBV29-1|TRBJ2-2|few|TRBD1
TGCAGCGGCAGGGGGCAGGACACCGGGGAGCTGTTTTTT
CSGRGQDTGELFF
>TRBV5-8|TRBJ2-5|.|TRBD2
TGTGCCAGCGGAATGGGGGGGGGTCAATTGATGGAGACCCAGTACTTC
CASGMGGGQLMETQYF
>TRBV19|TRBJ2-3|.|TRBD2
TGTGCCAGTAGGCTAGCGGGGGTAGATACGCAGTATTTT
CASRLAGVDTQYF
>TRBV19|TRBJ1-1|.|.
TGTGCCAGTAGTCCCCCGGCGGCCGGGAAGACTGAAGCTTTCTTT
CASSPPAAGKTEAFF
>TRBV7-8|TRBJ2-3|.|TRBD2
TGTGCCAGCATCCCGCCACTAGCGAGCCCTGGAGATACGCAGTATTTT
CASIPPLASPGDTQYF
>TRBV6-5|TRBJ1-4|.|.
TGTGCCAGCGGGGGGAGGGATGAAAAACTGTTTTTT
CASGGRDEKLFF
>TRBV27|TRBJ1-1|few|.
TGTGCCAGCAGTTTATCGGGGGGGGGAACTGAAGCTTTCTTT
CASSLSGGGTEAFF
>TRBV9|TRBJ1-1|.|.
TGTGCCAGCAGCGTAGATGGGCACACTGAAGCTTTCTTT
CASSVDGHTEAFF
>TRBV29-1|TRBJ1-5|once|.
TGCAGCGGGGGGGAGGGAAACAATCAGCCCCAGCATTTT
CSGGEGNNQPQHF
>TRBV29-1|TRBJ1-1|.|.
TGCAGCGCTTTTACCTCCAGCACTGAAGCTTTCTTT
CSAFTSSTEAFF
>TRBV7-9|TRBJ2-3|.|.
TGTGCCAGCAGCTTAAGCCAAGCGGGACACTTCACAGATACGCAGTATTTT
CASSLSQAGHFTDTQYF
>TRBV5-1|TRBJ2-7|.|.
TGCGCCAGCAGCTTGGATGGACAGAGCTCCTACGAGCAGTACTTC
CASSLDGQSSYEQYF
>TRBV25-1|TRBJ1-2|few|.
TGTGCCAGCAGTGACGACCGGAGTTTTAGCTACACCTTC
CASSDDRSFSYTF
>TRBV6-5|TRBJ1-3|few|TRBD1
TGTGCCAGCGGATCGACAGGGGGTTCTGGAAACACCATATATTTT
CASGSTGGSGNTIYF
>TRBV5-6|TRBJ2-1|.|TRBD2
TGTGCCAGCAGCTTATACAGCGGGAGAAGTGGTGAGCAGTTCTTC
CASSLYSGRSGEQFF
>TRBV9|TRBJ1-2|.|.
TGTGCCAGCAGCCGGGACAATAACTATGGCTACACCTTC
CASSRDNNYGYTF
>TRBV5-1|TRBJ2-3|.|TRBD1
TGCGCCAGCAGACGGGACAGCCCTAGCACAGATACGCAGTATTTT
CASRRDSPSTDTQYF
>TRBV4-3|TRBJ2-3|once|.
TGCGCCAGCAGCCAAGGGTACGGACTAAGCACAGATACGCAGTATTTT
CASSQGYGLSTDTQYF
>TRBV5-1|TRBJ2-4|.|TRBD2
TGCGCCAGCAGCCTGGGACTAGCGGGAGCCAAAAACATTCAGTACTTC
CASSLGLAGAKNIQYF
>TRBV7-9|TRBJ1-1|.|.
TGTGCCAGCAGCTTAGTAATGGGGAGCACTGAAGCTTTCTTT
CASSLVMGSTEAFF
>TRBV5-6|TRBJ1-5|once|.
TGTGCCAGCAGCTTGGGACGGGGATATCAGCCCCAGCATTTT
CASSLGRGYQPQHF
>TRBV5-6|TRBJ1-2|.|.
TGTGCCAGCACTGATCCCCTTAGCCCTGGGGGCTACACCTTC
CASTDPLSPGGYTF
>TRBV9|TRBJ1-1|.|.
TGTGCCAGCAGCAGAAGCAGGATGAACACTGAAGCTTTCTTT
CASSRSRMNTEAFF
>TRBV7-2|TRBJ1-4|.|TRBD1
TGTGCCAGCAGCTCTACAGGGGTCAATGAAAAACTGTTTTTT
CASSSTGVNEKLFF